The 7 T cell receptor beta chains below were found in one sample sequenced in a study of shared T cell receptors in the human thymus. TCRdb keeps only in-frame clones here, not all; method: immunoSEQ multiplex PCR. The sample holds 640,000 or so clones, around 87% seen once. The sample also formed part of further work on human thymus T cells.

The sample comprised thymocytes. All receptors come from a boy under two years old with a congenital heart defect.

V is TRBV4-1 and J is TRBJ2-3, with 9 positions matching TRBD2. The CDR3 has 17 residues. J was trimmed by 1 base and V by 1 base; bases with no gene match: 6. Germline V gives CDR1 MGHRA, CDR2 YSYEKL. The CDR3: CASSQVRSSGGTDTQYF. The CDR3 region has the DNA TGCGCCAGCAGCCAAGTTCGTTCTAGCGGGGGCACAGATACGCAGTATTTT.

This clone has only a few counts. The chain uses TRBV2 and TRBJ2-7; 7 bases fit TRBD2. J gave up 1 base and V 0 bases, and 9 bases lay outside the gene matches. Germline V lookup: CDR1 SNHLY, CDR2 FYNNEI. This CDR3 is built from 17 residues. CDR3 DNA: TGTGCCAGCAGTGAAGCCCCCTCGGGGCGGGAGTCCTACGAGCAGTACTTC. Translating it yields CASSEAPSGRESYEQYF.

The V gene is TRBV5-8, the J gene TRBJ1-2, with D perhaps matching TRBD1 (5 bases). This CDR3 spans 14 amino acids. The germline V and J ends were trimmed by 7 bases and 6 bases, with 19 bases remaining between them. CDR1 SGHTS and CDR2 YDEGEE come from the germline V gene. As DNA, the CDR3 is TGTGCCAGCGTTCGGGGGGGAGGCAAAAATGGCTACACCTTC. It yields the protein CASVRGGGKNGYTF.

The rearrangement joins TRBV28 to TRBJ2-7; TRBD2 aligns across 9 bases. Germline V gene sequence: CDR1 MDHEN, CDR2 SYDVKM. Trimming removed 6 bases from V and 6 bases from J; junction bases left unmatched: 12. CDR3 length: 15 residues. CDR3 residues: CASSLNGTSRGEQYF. CDR3 DNA: TGTGCCAGCAGCCTAAACGGGACTAGCCGTGGCGAGCAGTACTTC.

This clone was seen once. V is TRBV28 and J is TRBJ1-2, with 11 nucleotides matching TRBD1. CDR1 is MDHEN, CDR2 SYDVKM, per germline. The CDR3 has 17 residues. V was pared by 6 bases and J by 7 bases, with 16 bases of the junction left unmatched. For the CDR3, the DNA is TGTGCCAGCAGCCCCCCCCGCCCGGGACAGGGGGATAGTGGCTACACCTTC. Translated, it gives CASSPPRPGQGDSGYTF.

The rearrangement joins TRBV9 to TRBJ1-1; no reliable D call. Trimming left V 2 bases short and J 4 bases short, with 15 bases between. The CDR3 has 15 residues. Germline-derived CDR1 and CDR2 are SGDLS and YYNGEE. In DNA form, the CDR3 reads TGTGCCAGCAGCGTTTCGTTTTCGGGGTCCACTGAAGCTTTCTTT. Residues: CASSVSFSGSTEAFF.

This clone was counted a few times. The V call is TRBV19, the J call TRBJ1-3, with D tentatively TRBD1 (5 bases). The CDR3 spans 18 residues. Trimming took off 2 bases at V and 0 bases at J, with 17 bases between the two ends. Germline V gene data show CDR1 as LNHDA and CDR2 as SQIVND (reference sequence). The CDR3 DNA reads TGTGCCAGTAGTATAACCATCGGTGGGGCGGACTCTGGAAACACCATATATTTT. This gives the protein CASSITIGGADSGNTIYF.